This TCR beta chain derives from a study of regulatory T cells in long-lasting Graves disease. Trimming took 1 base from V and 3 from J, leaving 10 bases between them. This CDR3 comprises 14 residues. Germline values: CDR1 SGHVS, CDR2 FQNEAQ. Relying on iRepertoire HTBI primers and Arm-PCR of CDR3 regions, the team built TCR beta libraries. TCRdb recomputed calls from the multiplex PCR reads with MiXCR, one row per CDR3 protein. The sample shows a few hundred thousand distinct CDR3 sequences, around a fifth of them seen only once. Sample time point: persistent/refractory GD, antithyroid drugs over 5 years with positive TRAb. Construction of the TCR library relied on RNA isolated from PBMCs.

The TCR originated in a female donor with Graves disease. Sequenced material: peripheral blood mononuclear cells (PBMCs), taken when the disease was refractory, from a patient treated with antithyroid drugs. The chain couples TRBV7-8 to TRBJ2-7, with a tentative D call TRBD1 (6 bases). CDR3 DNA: TGTGCCAGCAGCTTAGACGCAGGGGTCTACGAGCAGTACTTC. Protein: CASSLDAGVYEQYF.